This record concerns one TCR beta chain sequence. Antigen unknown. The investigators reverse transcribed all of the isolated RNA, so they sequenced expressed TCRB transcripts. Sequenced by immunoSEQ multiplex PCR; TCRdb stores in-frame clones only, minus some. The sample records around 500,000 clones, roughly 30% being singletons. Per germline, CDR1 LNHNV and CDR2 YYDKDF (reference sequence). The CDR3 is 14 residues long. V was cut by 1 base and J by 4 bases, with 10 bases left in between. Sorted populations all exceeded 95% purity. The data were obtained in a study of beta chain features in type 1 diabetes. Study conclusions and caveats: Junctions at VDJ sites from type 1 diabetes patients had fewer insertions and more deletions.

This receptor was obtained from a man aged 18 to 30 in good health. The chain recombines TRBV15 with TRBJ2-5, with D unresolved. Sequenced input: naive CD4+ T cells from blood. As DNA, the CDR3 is TGTGCCACCAGCAGAGCTGGACGGACAGAGACCCAGTACTTC. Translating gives CATSRAGRTETQYF. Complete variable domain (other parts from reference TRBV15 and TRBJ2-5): DAMVIQNPRYQVTQFGKPVTLSCSQTLNHNVMYWYQQKSSQAPKLLFHYYDKDFNNEADTPDNFQSRRPNTSFCFLDIRSPGLGDTAMYLCATSRAGRTETQYFGPGTRLLVL.